A single sample gave rise to the 18 T cell receptor beta chains below, sequenced in a study of STAT5B mutations in CD4+ large granular lymphocyte leukemia. Libraries were prepared by immunoSEQ multiplex PCR; TCRdb keeps only in-frame clonotypes and omits some of them. Among 30,000 or so clones listed, 65% to 80% were seen once. The sample was CD4+ T cells from blood buffy coats. The origin of the receptors is a human donor in good health.

The V call is TRBV29-1, the J call TRBJ2-5; no clear D. Germline V gives CDR1 SQVTM, CDR2 ANQGSEA. CDR3 length: 16 amino acids. V was cut by 2 bases and J by 7 bases, with 23 bases left in between. CDR3 bases: TGCAGCGTTGAATTCGGGCGCGGCAACAAAAGAGGGACCCAGTACTTC. This sequence encodes CSVEFGRGNKRGTQYF.

Written as DNA, the CDR3 is TGTGCCAGCAGCTTGGGCCAGACATACACCGGGGAGCTGTTTTTT. Its protein is CASSLGQTYTGELFF. V is TRBV5-8 and J is TRBJ2-2; D remains ambiguous. The CDR3 runs to 15 residues. The germline V and J ends were trimmed by 0 bases and 3 bases, with 9 bases remaining between them. Looked up from germline, CDR1 is SGHTS and CDR2 is YDEGEE.

The chain has TRBV5-4 and TRBJ1-1, with a weak D call TRBD1 (5 bases). With 3 bases removed from V and 2 bases from J, the gap between germline ends came to 8 bases. CDR3 length: 13 residues. Germline V lookup: CDR1 SGHNT, CDR2 YYREEE (reference sequence). CDR3 sequence (DNA): TGTGCCAGCAGCTATGACAGCAACACTGAAGCTTTCTTT. Amino acids: CASSYDSNTEAFF.

This sequence joins TRBV30 and TRBJ1-6; a weak D match, TRBD1 (6 bases). Germline V gene lookup returns CDR1 GTSNPN and CDR2 SVGIG (reference sequence). The CDR3 length is 12 residues. Trimming removed 4 bases from V and 7 bases from J, with 8 bases in between. The CDR3 DNA reads as TGTGCCTGGAAGGACAGCAATTCACCCCTCCACTTT. Residues: CAWKDSNSPLHF.

In its sample, this clone was seen once. The chain recombines TRBV9 with TRBJ2-5; 8 bases match TRBD2. This CDR3 comprises 15 residues. Germline CDR1 and CDR2: SGDLS and YYNGEE. V lost 0 bases and J lost 0; bases outside the gene matches: 1. CDR3 region: CASSVAGGYQETQYF. CDR3 sequence (DNA): TGTGCCAGCAGCGTAGCGGGAGGGTACCAAGAGACCCAGTACTTC.

The chain carries TRBV5-1 and TRBJ2-5, with D uncertain. CDR1 is SGHRS and CDR2 is YFSETQ in the germline V gene. V was shortened by 2 bases and J by 1 base, with 9 bases between the two germline ends. This CDR3 spans 14 amino acids. CDR3 sequence (DNA): TGCGCCAGCAGCTTAGGAGCGTCCCAAGAGACCCAGTACTTC. It specifies CASSLGASQETQYF.

The chain is built from TRBV19 and TRBJ2-7; D is uncertain. CDR1 is LNHDA, CDR2 SQIVND, per germline (reference sequence). The CDR3 extends over 14 amino acids. Trimming left V 1 base short and J 0 bases short, with 7 bases between. CDR3 in DNA: TGTGCCAGTAGTATAGTAGGCCACTCCTACGAGCAGTACTTC. Translating gives CASSIVGHSYEQYF.

J is TRBJ2-3 and V is TRBV28; 8 bases align to TRBD1. The J segment lost 2 bases and the V segment lost 3 bases, leaving 4 bases of the junction unmatched. The CDR3 is 15 residues long. Germline values: CDR1 MDHEN, CDR2 SYDVKM. CDR3 protein: CASSFSGGFTDTQYF. The CDR3 DNA sequence: TGTGCCAGCAGTTTTTCAGGGGGCTTCACAGATACGCAGTATTTT.

The rearrangement links TRBV7-8 to TRBJ2-2, with D perhaps matching TRBD1 (6 bases). This CDR3 comprises 16 residues. Trimming pared 4 bases from V and 5 bases from J, leaving 17 bases between. Germline values: CDR1 SGHVS, CDR2 FQNEAQ. In DNA, the CDR3 is TGTGCCAGCAGCTGGGACATAAGGTCGGCGACCGGGGAGCTGTTTTTT. It translates to CASSWDIRSATGELFF.

In its sample, this clone was seen a few times. CDR3 residues: CASTKGTVNTEAFF. The CDR3 DNA reads TGTGCCAGCACTAAGGGGACAGTGAACACTGAAGCTTTCTTT. The J gene is TRBJ1-1, the V gene TRBV5-5; 7 bases match TRBD1. The germline CDR1 and CDR2 sequences are SGHKS and YYEKEE (reference sequence). Trimming took 6 bases from V and 0 from J; bases not matched to a gene: 5. This CDR3 contains 14 residues.

The chain uses TRBV6-4 and TRBJ2-5; 12 nucleotides agree with TRBD2. Trimming cost V 6 bases and J 5 bases; bases outside gene matches: 7. CDR1 is MRHNA, CDR2 SNTAGT, per germline. The CDR3 consists of 15 residues. This CDR3 is CASSPTSGRGETQYF. CDR3 in DNA: TGTGCCAGCAGCCCGACTAGCGGGAGAGGGGAGACCCAGTACTTC.

The chain has TRBV11-2 and TRBJ2-1; 7 positions agree with TRBD2. The CDR3 runs 15 residues. CDR1 and CDR2 from the germline V gene are SGHAT and FQNNGV. Trimming at V came to 7 bases and at J to 5 bases, leaving 11 bases not matched to a gene. As DNA, the CDR3 is TGTGCCAGCACCATCCGGGGGAGGGGAGACAATGAGCAGTTCTTC. Translating it yields CASTIRGRGDNEQFF. The full variable domain, with the rest looked up from reference TRBV11-2 and TRBJ2-1, is EAGVAQSPRYKIIEKRQSVAFWCNPISGHATLYWYQQILGQGPKLLIQFQNNGVVDDSQLPKDRFSAERLKGVDSTLKIQPAKLEDSAVYLCASTIRGRGDNEQFFGPGTRLTVL.

This chain connects TRBV5-6 to TRBJ2-1; D could derive from TRBD1 or TRBD2 (6 bases each). The CDR3 is 14 amino acids. The germline V gene has CDR1 SGHDT and CDR2 YYEEEE. The V end was cut by 3 bases, the J end by 4 bases, with 11 bases between. The CDR3 region has the DNA TGTGCCAGCAGCTGGGGGGCAGGGTACAATGAGCAGTTCTTC. Translated: CASSWGAGYNEQFF.

This chain uses TRBV28 with TRBJ1-2; the match to TRBD1 covers 12 bases. Per the germline V gene, CDR1 is MDHEN and CDR2 is SYDVKM. With V trimmed by 6 bases and J by 5 bases, 7 bases remained unmatched. The CDR3 is made up of 15 amino acids. The CDR3 coding sequence is TGTGCCAGCAGGTGGGGACAGGGGGCTTCGTATGGCTACACCTTC. This encodes CASRWGQGASYGYTF.

Only one count was recorded for this clone. The chain links TRBV7-8 to TRBJ1-5; 10 bases are a match to TRBD1. V was clipped by 5 bases and J by 0 bases; unmatched bases: 10. The CDR3 has 18 residues. The germline gives CDR1 SGHVS, CDR2 FQNEAQ. Here the CDR3 DNA reads TGTGCCAGCAGCCCCCGGGACAGGGGCCGGTATAGCAATCAGCCCCAGCATTTT. Residues: CASSPRDRGRYSNQPQHF.

This sequence joins TRBV7-6 and TRBJ2-7, with 7 positions matching TRBD2. Unmatched junction bases numbered 9, after V lost 1 base and J lost 3 bases. This CDR3 is 16 amino acids long. CDR1 and CDR2 from the germline V gene are SGHVS and FNYEAQ. The CDR3 DNA is TGTGCCAGCAGCTTAGGGGGCAGGGCGGGAGTCTACGAGCAGTACTTC. It is translated as CASSLGGRAGVYEQYF.

This clone was detected only a few times. V and J are TRBV2 and TRBJ2-7, with 8 positions matching TRBD2. The CDR3 is made up of 15 amino acids. The V and J ends lost 7 bases and 3 bases, in that order; junction bases with no gene match: 11. Germline V gives CDR1 SNHLY, CDR2 FYNNEI. CDR3 nucleotides: TGTGCCAGCACTACTAGCGGCGCGGCGGGCTACGAGCAGTACTTC. It specifies CASTTSGAAGYEQYF. The whole variable domain, filled in from reference TRBV2 and TRBJ2-7, reads EPEVTQTPSHQVTQMGQEVILRCVPISNHLYFYWYRQILGQKVEFLVSFYNNEISEKSEIFDDQFSVERPDGSNFTLKIRSTKLEDSAMYFCASTTSGAAGYEQYFGPGTRLTVT.

The chain employs TRBV7-4 and TRBJ2-1; 9 bases map to TRBD2. Germline V lookup: CDR1 SGHVT, CDR2 SQSDAQ. This CDR3 has 20 amino acids. Germline trimming cut 1 base from V and 7 bases from J; bases unmatched to any gene: 20. CDR3 DNA sequence: TGTGCCAGCAGCTTAGAGGGGGGGGCGAACATGGCTAGCGGGAAGAATGAGCAGTTCTTC. Translating it yields CASSLEGGANMASGKNEQFF.